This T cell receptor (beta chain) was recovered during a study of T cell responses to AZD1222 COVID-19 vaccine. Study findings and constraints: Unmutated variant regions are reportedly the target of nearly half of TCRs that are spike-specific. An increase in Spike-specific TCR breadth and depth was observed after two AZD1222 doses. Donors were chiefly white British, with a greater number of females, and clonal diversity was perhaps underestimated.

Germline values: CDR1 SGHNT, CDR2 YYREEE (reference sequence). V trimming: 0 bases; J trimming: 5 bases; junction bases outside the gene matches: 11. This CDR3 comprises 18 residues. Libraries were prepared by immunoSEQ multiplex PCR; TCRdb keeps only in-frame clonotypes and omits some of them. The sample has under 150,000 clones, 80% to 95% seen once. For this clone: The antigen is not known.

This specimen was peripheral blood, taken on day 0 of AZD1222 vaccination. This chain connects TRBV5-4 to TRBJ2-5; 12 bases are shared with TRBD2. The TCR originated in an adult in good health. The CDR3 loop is CASSLGLAGGPSGETQYF. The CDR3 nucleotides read TGTGCCAGCAGCTTGGGGCTAGCGGGAGGGCCTAGCGGCGAGACCCAGTACTTC.